These T cell receptor beta chains were read from a single sample in a study of blood T cells in healthy people across ages. TCRdb redid the calling of the 5' RACE reads with MiXCR, one entry per CDR3 protein. The repertoire consists of around 900,000 distinct CDR3 sequences, with approximately 50% occurring once and the leading ten covering about a fifth. The sample taken for sequencing was blood. These receptors originate from a woman aged 55-75 years in good health. Each CDR3 is given with its conserved first and last residue. Not all rows give a size; the values are once, few, many and, for expanded clones, a class.

>NA|TRBJ2-7|TRBV29-1
CSVALSMGGPPYVQYF
>NA|TRBJ1-6|TRBV12-3/TRBV12-4
CASTFSWSYNSPLHF
>few|TRBJ2-1|TRBV18
CASSPQGAEQFF
>once|TRBJ2-2|TRBV12-3/TRBV12-4
CASNLGLAENTGELFF
>NA|TRBJ2-5|TRBV3-1
CASSQEVGGGETQYF
>NA|TRBJ2-7|TRBV27
CASSPREGRSYNEQYF
>many|TRBJ2-5|TRBV6-2/TRBV6-3
CASSYSNYQETQYF
>few|TRBJ2-7|TRBV3-1
CASSQDGRAHYEQYF
>NA|TRBJ2-1|TRBV20-1
CSAIIARGANYNEQFF
>NA|TRBJ1-2|TRBV7-8
CASSSMLGGGYTF
>NA|TRBJ2-2|TRBV20-1
CSAQDDGSGELFF
>NA|NA|TRBV4-2
CASSQVASGRNEQFF
>few|TRBJ1-1|TRBV28
CATRKSSSRMNGAFF
>NA|TRBJ1-6|TRBV4-1
CASTPKARSYNSPLHF
>NA|TRBJ2-7|TRBV7-2
CASSLAGRWEQYF
>NA|TRBJ2-1|TRBV7-2
CASSFTSGSHNEQFF
>NA|TRBJ1-2|TRBV20-1
CSADNRRGYTF
>few|TRBJ2-1|TRBV28
CASRTSGTPSSYNEQFF
>NA|TRBJ1-6|TRBV25-1
CASSDPGQAAPLHF
>few|TRBJ1-5|TRBV12-3/TRBV12-4
CASSIDRGLQPQHF
>NA|TRBJ2-1|TRBV5-1
CASSPMTSGRVHEQFF
>many|TRBJ2-7|TRBV7-9
CASSSQQGSYEQYF
>few|TRBJ2-3|TRBV4-3
CASSQDSVVGTDTQYF
>NA|TRBJ2-4|TRBV20-1
CSATPGRKKNIQYF
>many|TRBJ2-4|TRBV7-9
CASSSDLPKNIQYF
>few|TRBJ2-1|TRBV7-2
CASSLTLAGSSYNEQFF
>few|TRBJ2-7|TRBV7-2
CASTLAGSSYEQYF
>NA|TRBJ2-7|TRBV7-9
CASSSAADYEQYF
>NA|TRBJ1-1|TRBV5-1
CASSSTGQGPTEAFF
>few|TRBJ1-2|TRBV6-6
CASSLQGGANYGYTF
>few|TRBJ1-5|TRBV20-1
CSARGGQGNQPQHF
>NA|NA|TRBV27
CASSFGGRGDEQYF
>few|TRBJ1-2|TRBV5-6
CASSLGLYGYTF
>NA|TRBJ1-2|TRBV12-3/TRBV12-4
CASSPHRGTAYYGYTF
>few|TRBJ1-2|TRBV10-3
CATYRVGGYTF
>NA|TRBJ2-1|TRBV12-3/TRBV12-4
CASSRSTSGREKQFF
>NA|TRBJ1-4|TRBV3-1
CASSQWQDPNEKLFF
>once|TRBJ2-7|TRBV14
CASSQAETGYEQYF
>NA|TRBJ1-1|TRBV12-3/TRBV12-4
CASSLLREAFF
>NA|TRBJ2-5|TRBV5-1
CASRSTSATDQETQYF
>NA|TRBJ2-5|TRBV9
CASSERGLAGGRQETQYF
>NA|TRBJ2-1|TRBV27
CAGGRGGSSYNEQFF
>NA|TRBJ1-2|TRBV7-9
CASHLELEGYTF
>few|TRBJ2-5|TRBV4-1
CASSRGQGVVEQYF
>NA|TRBJ2-7|TRBV29-1
CSVAAGTSVQQYF
>few|TRBJ2-5|TRBV25-1
CASSPHAPGRETQYF
>many|TRBJ2-4|TRBV29-1
CSVDRMGSDLNIQYF
>few|TRBJ2-7|TRBV9
CASSPGLNSHYEQYF
>NA|TRBJ2-1|TRBV10-3
CAISKGDFSYNEQFF
>NA|TRBJ2-1|TRBV6-2/TRBV6-3
CASSYLNEQFF
>NA|TRBJ2-7|TRBV5-1
CASSLSVEQYF